Following are 27 T cell receptor beta chains from one sample sequenced in a study of blood T cell repertoires in COVID-19. This table comes from immunoSEQ multiplex PCR, and its TCRdb copy is limited to in-frame clones, with some not included. Of tens of thousands of clones in the sample, more than 70% were seen once. Sequencing was done on a sample of peripheral blood. All receptors come from a man over 45 with COVID-19, enrolled during active disease.

The chain links TRBV9 to TRBJ2-3; the D is unclear. This CDR3 region has 15 residues. In germline, CDR1 is SGDLS, CDR2 YYNGEE. V was pared by 3 bases and J by 2 bases, with 13 bases between. CDR3 sequence (DNA): TGTGCCAGCAGCGCCAAACTGAGCCCCACAGATACGCAGTATTTT. Its translation is CASSAKLSPTDTQYF.

This sequence joins TRBV5-1 and TRBJ1-6, with D possibly being TRBD1 (6 bases). The CDR3 runs 14 residues. Germline assignment: CDR1 SGHRS and CDR2 YFSETQ. V was trimmed by 2 bases and J by 6 bases, leaving 9 bases between them. CDR3 nucleotide sequence: TGCGCCAGCAGCTTCGACAGGATTAATTCACCCCTCCACTTT. It yields the protein CASSFDRINSPLHF.

This CDR3 is CASSLVVAGGPYEQYF. For the CDR3, the DNA is TGCGCCAGCAGCTTGGTGGTAGCGGGGGGGCCCTACGAGCAGTACTTC. This chain links TRBV5-1 with TRBJ2-7, with 11 bases matching TRBD2. The CDR3 totals 16 residues. CDR1 is SGHRS and CDR2 is YFSETQ in the germline V gene. With 0 bases clipped from V and 2 bases from J, the junction kept 4 bases outside the gene matches. Full variable domain (outside the CDR3, taken from reference TRBV5-1 and TRBJ2-7): KAGVTQTPRYLIKTRGQQVTLSCSPISGHRSVSWYQQTPGQGLQFLFEYFSETQRNKGNFPGRFSGRQFSNSRSEMNVSTLELGDSALYLCASSLVVAGGPYEQYFGPGTRLTVT.

The chain couples TRBV4-2 to TRBJ1-5; D perhaps matches TRBD1 (6 bases). Trimming took 1 base from V and 5 from J, leaving 12 bases between them. The CDR3 spans 15 residues. Germline-derived CDR1 and CDR2 are LGHNA and YNFKEQ. The chain's CDR3 is CASSQVWGLDQPQHF. In DNA, the CDR3 is TGTGCCAGCAGCCAAGTATGGGGGCTGGATCAGCCCCAGCATTTT.

The rearrangement links TRBV7-8 to TRBJ1-2; a weak D match, TRBD1 (6 bases). The CDR3 consists of 14 residues. Germline V lookup: CDR1 SGHVS, CDR2 FQNEAQ. The V and J ends lost 3 bases and 1 base respectively, with 9 bases between them. As DNA, the CDR3 is TGTGCCAGCAGCTTCGACAGGAGTAACTATGGCTACACCTTC. It is translated as CASSFDRSNYGYTF. The entire variable domain, with the rest obtained from reference TRBV7-8 and TRBJ1-2, is as follows: GAGVSQSPRYKVAKRGQDVALRCDPISGHVSLFWYQQALGQGPEFLTYFQNEAQLDKSGLPSDRFFAERPEGSVSTLKIQRTQQEDSAVYLCASSFDRSNYGYTFGSGTRLTVV.

The CDR3 coding sequence is TGTGCCAGCAGTGTACCATCTAGGACAGGGGAAACTTTCTTT. This gives the protein CASSVPSRTGETFF. The rearrangement links TRBV28 to TRBJ1-1; 9 nucleotides agree with TRBD1. Germline V gene lookup returns CDR1 MDHEN and CDR2 SYDVKM. The CDR3 consists of 14 residues. J gave up 12 bases and V 5 bases, and 13 bases lay outside the gene matches.

CDR3 in amino acids: CASSLGFLDQYF. For the CDR3, the DNA is TGTGCCAGCAGCTTAGGGTTTTTAGATCAGTACTTC. The chain couples TRBV7-8 to TRBJ2-4; the D is unclear. The germline CDR1 and CDR2 sequences are SGHVS and FQNEAQ. The CDR3 runs 12 residues. V lost 1 base to trimming and J lost 12 bases, with 10 bases between them.

V gene TRBV4-1 combines with J gene TRBJ2-1; 9 bases map to TRBD2. The V gene's germline CDR1 is MGHRA and CDR2 YSYEKL. Trimming took 6 bases from V and 8 from J; bases not matched to a gene: 8. The CDR3 is 14 residues long. The CDR3 loop is CASSFSGGHDEQFF. In nucleotides, the CDR3 is TGCGCCAGCAGTTTCAGCGGGGGGCACGATGAGCAGTTCTTC.

This chain's CDR3 is CASSFSRGSNEKLFF. DNA for the CDR3: TGCGCCAGCAGCTTTTCCAGGGGGTCTAATGAAAAACTGTTTTTT. This chain joins TRBV5-1 and TRBJ1-4; 7 positions agree with TRBD1. This CDR3 has 15 residues. CDR1 and CDR2 from the germline V gene are SGHRS and YFSETQ. The ends lost 2 bases at V and 3 bases at J; junction bases unmatched: 4.

The CDR3 nucleotides read TGTGCCAGCAGCTTTACTGGGACAGGCTTCACAGATACGCAGTATTTT. It codes for CASSFTGTGFTDTQYF. The chain joins TRBV11-1 to TRBJ2-3; 8 nucleotides agree with TRBD1. The CDR3 covers 16 residues. Germline assignment: CDR1 SGHAT and CDR2 FQDESV (reference sequence). V gave up 3 bases and J gave up 2 bases; unmatched junction bases: 7.

The gene calls are TRBV4-1 and TRBJ2-5; the D gene is possibly TRBD1 (6 bases). This CDR3 is built from 16 residues. V shed 3 bases and J shed 0 bases, with 14 bases lying between them. The germline gives CDR1 MGHRA, CDR2 YSYEKL. CDR3 residues: CASSQPDSWYQETQYF. In nucleotides, the CDR3 is TGCGCCAGCAGCCAGCCGGACAGTTGGTACCAAGAGACCCAGTACTTC.

The chain joins TRBV28 to TRBJ1-6, with 12 bases matching TRBD1. Germline V gene data show CDR1 as MDHEN and CDR2 as SYDVKM. J gave up 7 bases and V 2 bases, and 6 bases lay outside the gene matches. CDR3 length equals 17 residues. CDR3 in amino acids: CASSLTGQGAGNSPLHF. The CDR3 DNA reads as TGTGCCAGCAGTTTAACGGGACAGGGGGCAGGAAATTCACCCCTCCACTTT.

This clone was detected only a few times. CDR3 in DNA: TGTGCCACCAGCAGGGGGTCGGGGGGATCACCCCTCCACTTT. Encoded protein: CATSRGSGGSPLHF. The chain recombines TRBV15 with TRBJ1-6, with D possibly being TRBD1 (5 bases). Trimming took 3 bases from V and 10 from J, leaving 13 bases between them. Germline CDR1 is LNHNV and CDR2 is YYDKDF (reference sequence). The CDR3 covers 14 residues.

The V gene is TRBV29-1, the J gene TRBJ1-2; TRBD1 matches at 7 bases. The CDR3 loop spans 15 amino acids. The trim removed 6 bases at V and 0 bases at J, leaving 10 bases unmatched. The germline V gene has CDR1 SQVTM and CDR2 ANQGSEA. CDR3: CSVTDRERANYGYTF. The CDR3 DNA follows: TGCAGCGTCACAGACAGGGAAAGGGCTAACTATGGCTACACCTTC.

This clone was counted a few times. V gene TRBV2 combines with J gene TRBJ1-3; 7 bases align to TRBD1. Germline values: CDR1 SNHLY, CDR2 FYNNEI. CDR3 length: 15 amino acids. V shed 2 bases, J shed 3 bases, and the junction held 4 bases outside the gene matches. CDR3 nucleotide sequence: TGTGCCAGCAGTGAAAGAGGGGGCGATGGAAACACCATATATTTT. It translates to CASSERGGDGNTIYF.

The rearrangement joins TRBV3-1 (or the pseudogene TRBV3-2) to TRBJ2-1; TRBD2 matches at 7 bases. Germline CDR1 reads LGHDT; CDR2 reads YNNKEL (reference sequence). The V segment lost 4 bases and the J segment 2 bases; nucleotides outside the gene matches: 2. This CDR3 comprises 14 residues. The CDR3 region has the DNA TGTGCCAGCAGCCTCGGGACTACCTACAATGAGCAGTTCTTC. Translating gives CASSLGTTYNEQFF.

The chain recombines TRBV30 with TRBJ1-1; 7 bases align to TRBD1. From germline, CDR1 is GTSNPN and CDR2 SVGIG (reference sequence). Germline trimming cut 7 bases from V and 5 bases from J; bases unmatched to any gene: 10. This CDR3 region has 13 residues. CDR3 bases: TGTGCCTCCCGGGAACAGGGGTGGACTGAAGCTTTCTTT. This encodes CASREQGWTEAFF.

This chain uses TRBV4-2 with TRBJ2-3; TRBD2 matches at 8 bases. The CDR3 totals 18 residues. With 6 bases clipped from V and 0 bases from J, the junction kept 14 bases outside the gene matches. Germline loops: CDR1 LGHNA, CDR2 YNFKEQ. The CDR3 sequence: CASSLGLGGAVSTDTQYF. As DNA, the CDR3 is TGTGCCAGCAGTTTGGGGCTCGGGGGGGCCGTTAGCACAGATACGCAGTATTTT.

DNA of the CDR3: TGTGCCAGCAACAGGGGCACTGAAGCTTTCTTT. This translates into CASNRGTEAFF. The chain links TRBV2 to TRBJ1-1; 7 bases align to TRBD1. Germline V gene data show CDR1 as SNHLY and CDR2 as FYNNEI. The CDR3 has 11 amino acids. Unmatched junction bases numbered 0, after V lost 7 bases and J lost 4 bases.

This chain uses TRBV6-5 with TRBJ1-6; D is perhaps TRBD1 (5 bases). V lost 6 bases and J lost 7, with 16 bases in between. The CDR3 has 15 amino acids. Germline V gene lookup returns CDR1 MNHEY and CDR2 SVGAGI. The CDR3 sequence: CASSSHVGGNSPLHF. As DNA, the CDR3 is TGTGCCAGCAGCTCACACGTCGGGGGAAATTCACCCCTCCACTTT.

This sequence joins TRBV19 and TRBJ2-2, with TRBD1 matching over 12 bases. Trimming at V came to 5 bases and at J to 3 bases, leaving 4 bases not matched to a gene. Germline V gives CDR1 LNHDA, CDR2 SQIVND (reference sequence). This CDR3 contains 16 residues. CDR3 coding DNA: TGTGCCAGTAGTGAGGGGACAGGGGGCCACACCGGGGAGCTGTTTTTT. As protein: CASSEGTGGHTGELFF.

The chain joins TRBV24-1 to TRBJ1-1, with 9 positions matching TRBD1. This CDR3 region has 15 residues. Germline V CDR1 and CDR2: KGHDR, SFDVKD. Trimming removed 5 bases from V and 1 base from J; junction bases left unmatched: 4. CDR3 DNA: TGTGCCACCAGTGCCGCGACAGGGGGGAACACTGAAGCTTTCTTT. It codes for CATSAATGGNTEAFF.

V is TRBV7-9 and J is TRBJ2-2; D may be TRBD1 (5 bases). Trimming took 5 bases from V and 4 from J, leaving 8 bases between them. Germline V gene sequence: CDR1 SEHNR, CDR2 FQNEAQ (reference sequence). The CDR3 has 13 amino acids. This chain's CDR3 is CASSLDSTGELFF. CDR3 in DNA: TGTGCCAGCAGCCTAGACAGCACCGGGGAGCTGTTTTTT.

CDR3 nucleotides: TGTGCCAGCAGTCCCACCCACGGCGGAAACTACAATGAGCAGTTCTTC. As protein: CASSPTHGGNYNEQFF. The rearrangement joins TRBV28 to TRBJ2-1; D is unclear. CDR3 length: 16 residues. Trimming left V 5 bases short and J 3 bases short, with 17 bases between. Germline CDR1 is MDHEN and CDR2 is SYDVKM.

The chain employs TRBV7-9 and TRBJ2-4, with 7 nucleotides matching TRBD1. Germline CDR1 reads SEHNR; CDR2 reads FQNEAQ (reference sequence). The CDR3 sequence is 16 residues long. J was trimmed by 3 bases and V by 5 bases; bases with no gene match: 10. Here the CDR3 reads CASSPVSWTGKNIQYF. CDR3 sequence (DNA): TGTGCCAGCAGCCCCGTATCCTGGACAGGCAAAAACATTCAGTACTTC.

The CDR3 here is CASTPDRGGNSPLHF. For the CDR3, the DNA is TGTGCCAGCACCCCCGACAGGGGTGGCAATTCACCCCTCCACTTT. The gene calls are TRBV2 and TRBJ1-6; 8 positions match TRBD1. Germline CDR1 is SNHLY and CDR2 is FYNNEI. The CDR3 has 15 amino acids. V lost 7 bases and J lost 7; bases outside the gene matches: 9.

The chain employs TRBV20-1 and TRBJ1-3; no definite D call. Trimming left V 3 bases short and J 1 base short, with 13 bases between. This CDR3 contains 15 residues. Per germline, CDR1 DFQATT and CDR2 SNEGSKA (reference sequence). The CDR3 nucleotides read TGCAGTGCTAGTCTCGGGTCCGATTCTGGAAACACCATATATTTT. Amino acids: CSASLGSDSGNTIYF.